This T cell receptor (beta chain) was identified in a study of blood T cell repertoires in COVID-19. Assay: immunoSEQ multiplex PCR; the TCRdb copy retains only in-frame clones and omits some. The data show fewer than 130,000 clones, 70% to 90% seen once. This CDR3 comprises 14 residues. Germline V gives CDR1 LGHDT, CDR2 YNNKEL (reference sequence). The ends were cut back, 4 bases at V and 3 bases at J, with 10 bases in the middle. This sequence was found in a human donor in a cohort sampled during active COVID-19. The sample consisted of peripheral blood. This rearrangement joins TRBV3-1 (or the pseudogene TRBV3-2) to TRBJ1-5; D is unresolved. Written as DNA, the CDR3 is TGTGCCAGCAGCCGACGAGGCCTCAATCAGCCCCAGCATTTT. Translated: CASSRRGLNQPQHF.